This TCR beta chain was observed in a study of T cell responses to AZD1222 COVID-19 vaccine. Findings of the study overall: Two doses of AZD1222 preceded a rise in Spike-specific TCR breadth and depth.

Sequencing was performed with immunoSEQ multiplex PCR; in TCRdb, only in-frame clones are kept and a portion is missing. The table lists 40,000 to 45,000 clones, about four fifths of them singletons. After removal of 1 base from V and 16 bases from J, the junction contained 17 bases not matched to a gene. The CDR3 spans 16 residues. CDR1 MGHRA and CDR2 YSYEKL come from the germline V gene. Comment on this clone: Its antigen is as yet unknown.

The input for sequencing was peripheral blood, taken 28 days after the second dose of the MenACWY control vaccine. The receptor was isolated from an adult who received the MenACWY meningococcal vaccine as a control. The genes are TRBV4-1 and TRBJ2-1; 9 bases match TRBD2. CDR3: CASSQGRPSPVAGVFF. CDR3 nucleotide sequence: TGCGCCAGCAGCCAAGGAAGGCCCTCGCCGGTAGCGGGGGTCTTCTTC.